The 18 T cell receptor beta chains given below trace back to one sample, sequenced in a study of CD8+ T cells in alopecia areata. Sequencing templates came from extracted RNA that was reverse transcribed into cDNA. TCRdb keeps only in-frame clones here, not all; method: immunoSEQ multiplex PCR. The table has fewer than 200,000 clones, about 70% seen once; the top ten hold 11%. Specimen: CD8+ T cells sorted from blood, collected at week 0. The receptors originated from a human donor with alopecia areata.

V usage is TRBV2 and J usage is TRBJ1-1; 7 bases are shared with TRBD1. V shed 10 bases and J 7 bases; nucleotides not matched to a gene: 6. Per the germline V gene, CDR1 is SNHLY and CDR2 is FYNNEI. There are 11 residues in the CDR3. The CDR3 loop is CAKTGVVEAFF. CDR3 bases: TGTGCCAAAACAGGGGTGGTTGAAGCTTTCTTT.

The genes are TRBV30 and TRBJ2-5, with 10 bases fitting TRBD2. This CDR3 spans 15 amino acids. Germline assignment: CDR1 GTSNPN and CDR2 SVGIG (reference sequence). Trimming at V came to 0 bases and at J to 2 bases, leaving 3 bases not matched to a gene. The CDR3 nucleotides read TGTGCCTGGAGTGTACAGCGGGGGGGGCAAGAGACCCAGTACTTC. Protein sequence: CAWSVQRGGQETQYF. The complete variable domain, with remaining parts taken from reference TRBV30 and TRBJ2-5, reads SQTIHQWPATLVQPVGSPLSLECTVEGTSNPNLYWYRQAAGRGLQLLFYSVGIGQISSEVPQNLSASRPQDRQFILSSKKLLLSDSGFYLCAWSVQRGGQETQYFGPGTRLLVL.

The gene calls are TRBV6-5 and TRBJ1-1; TRBD1 agrees at 11 bases. The CDR3 length is 13 residues. J was trimmed by 5 bases and V by 5 bases; bases with no gene match: 1. The V gene's germline CDR1 is MNHEY and CDR2 SVGAGI. The CDR3 nucleotides are TGTGCCAGCAGTCGGGACAGGGGGACTGAAGCTTTCTTT. It specifies CASSRDRGTEAFF.

This clone has just one count. The J gene is TRBJ2-5, the V gene TRBV15; D might be TRBD2 (5 bases). Germline V gene lookup returns CDR1 LNHNV and CDR2 YYDKDF (reference sequence). V gave up 1 base and J gave up 2 bases, with 14 bases separating them. The length of the CDR3 is 16 residues. The CDR3 sequence is CATSRAGRWEQETQYF. CDR3 DNA sequence: TGTGCCACCAGCAGAGCTGGCAGGTGGGAGCAAGAGACCCAGTACTTC.

About this clone: The sample contains more than one DNA sequence encoding this CDR3. The rearrangement joins TRBV5-1 to TRBJ1-1, with D unclear. V lost 2 bases and J 6 bases, leaving 8 bases between the germline ends. CDR3 length: 12 residues. The germline CDR1 and CDR2 sequences are SGHRS and YFSETQ. The CDR3 nucleotides are TGCGCCAGCAGCTTAATAGGTGCTGAAGCTTTCTTT. Translation: CASSLIGAEAFF. The full variable domain, its missing parts supplied by reference TRBV5-1 and TRBJ1-1, is KAGVTQTPRYLIKTRGQQVTLSCSPISGHRSVSWYQQTPGQGLQFLFEYFSETQRNKGNFPGRFSGRQFSNSRSEMNVSTLELGDSALYLCASSLIGAEAFFGQGTRLTVV.

J is TRBJ2-1 and V is TRBV6-5, with D hard to call. The length of the CDR3 is 12 residues. Trimming pared 6 bases from V and 7 bases from J, leaving 10 bases between. Germline lookup yields CDR1 MNHEY and CDR2 SVGAGI. The chain's CDR3 is CASRGIDNEQFF. The CDR3 bases are TGTGCCAGCAGAGGAATAGATAATGAGCAGTTCTTC.

The chain employs TRBV7-2 and TRBJ2-2; 8 nucleotides agree with TRBD1. The CDR3 has 14 residues. Germline assignment: CDR1 SGHTA and CDR2 FQGNSA. Unmatched junction bases numbered 8, after V lost 5 bases and J lost 9 bases. The CDR3 nucleotides read TGTGCCAGCAGCGTCCTTCAGGGGGCGCGGGAGCTGTTTTTT. Residues: CASSVLQGARELFF.

The V and J genes are TRBV6-5 and TRBJ1-2, with 8 bases identical to TRBD1. The CDR3 length is 14 residues. J was trimmed by 0 bases and V by 4 bases; bases with no gene match: 1. Germline V lookup: CDR1 MNHEY, CDR2 SVGAGI. This chain's CDR3 is CASSSGQANYGYTF. CDR3 in DNA: TGTGCCAGCAGTTCGGGACAGGCTAACTATGGCTACACCTTC.

This clone has only a few counts. The CDR3 coding sequence is TGTGCCAGTAGTATCGCGGGACTATACAATGAGCAGTTCTTC. This codes for CASSIAGLYNEQFF. The chain is built from TRBV19 and TRBJ2-1, with TRBD2 matching 7 bases. V was pared by 3 bases and J by 4 bases, with 3 bases of the junction left unmatched. In germline, CDR1 is LNHDA, CDR2 SQIVND (reference sequence). CDR3 size: 14 residues. Full variable domain (remainder filled in from reference TRBV19 and TRBJ2-1): DGGITQSPKYLFRKEGQNVTLSCEQNLNHDAMYWYRQDPGQGLRLIYYSQIVNDFQKGDIAEGYSVSREKKESFPLTVTSAQKNPTAFYLCASSIAGLYNEQFFGPGTRLTVL.

The rearrangement uses TRBV20-1 and TRBJ1-5, with TRBD1 matching over 8 bases. The CDR3 has 11 residues. Unmatched junction bases numbered 5, after V lost 5 bases and J lost 11 bases. Per germline, CDR1 DFQATT and CDR2 SNEGSKA (reference sequence). DNA of the CDR3: TGCAGTGCTCCGTCACAGGGGGCCCAGCATTTT. Translating gives CSAPSQGAQHF.

V is TRBV30 and J is TRBJ2-2, with D unresolved. V was cut by 2 bases and J by 1 base, with 14 bases left in between. The CDR3 totals 16 residues. Germline CDR1 reads GTSNPN; CDR2 reads SVGIG (reference sequence). CDR3 loop: CAWSLRLLGNTGELFF. The CDR3 DNA sequence: TGTGCCTGGAGTCTCCGACTCCTCGGGAACACCGGGGAGCTGTTTTTT. Looking up the rest from reference TRBV30 and TRBJ2-2 gives the full variable domain: SQTIHQWPATLVQPVGSPLSLECTVEGTSNPNLYWYRQAAGRGLQLLFYSVGIGQISSEVPQNLSASRPQDRQFILSSKKLLLSDSGFYLCAWSLRLLGNTGELFFGEGSRLTVL.

This chain connects TRBV30 to TRBJ1-2; D possibly corresponds to TRBD1 (6 bases). The germline V gene encodes CDR1 GTSNPN and CDR2 SVGIG (reference sequence). The length of the CDR3 is 14 residues. V was pared by 6 bases and J by 6 bases, with 20 bases between. The CDR3 reads CACTDRKKRNGYTF. For the CDR3, the DNA is TGTGCCTGCACCGACAGGAAAAAACGAAATGGCTACACCTTC.

The chain carries TRBV2 and TRBJ2-7, with D tentatively TRBD1 (6 bases). The CDR3 totals 11 residues. Trimming left V 6 bases short and J 4 bases short, with 7 bases between. The germline V gene encodes CDR1 SNHLY and CDR2 FYNNEI. CDR3 DNA sequence: TGTGCCAGCAGCAGGGGTTACGAGCAGTACTTC. It yields the protein CASSRGYEQYF.

V usage is TRBV4-2 and J usage is TRBJ1-6; 10 positions agree with TRBD1. Germline V gene lookup returns CDR1 LGHNA and CDR2 YNFKEQ. With 4 bases clipped from V and 10 bases from J, the junction kept 4 bases outside the gene matches. The CDR3 consists of 14 residues. In DNA, the CDR3 is TGTGCCAGCAGCCCCGGACAGGGGGAATCACCCCTCCACTTT. Translating it yields CASSPGQGESPLHF.

This clone has a handful of counts. The chain is built from TRBV29-1 and TRBJ2-2; tentatively, D is TRBD2 (7 bases). Germline values: CDR1 SQVTM, CDR2 ANQGSEA. The V gene lost 7 bases and the J gene lost 0 bases, with 18 bases spanning the gap. The CDR3 totals 16 residues. The chain's CDR3 is CSARLAGASNTGELFF. CDR3 DNA: TGCAGCGCCCGACTCGCGGGGGCTTCGAACACCGGGGAGCTGTTTTTT.

Comment on this clone: This same CDR3 is encoded by further DNA sequences in the sample. This chain uses TRBV30 with TRBJ1-2; no reliable D call. CDR3 length: 13 residues. Germline V gene lookup returns CDR1 GTSNPN and CDR2 SVGIG (reference sequence). Trimming removed 1 base from V and 2 bases from J, with 8 bases in between. Here the CDR3 reads CAWSGPGNYGYTF. Written as DNA, the CDR3 is TGTGCCTGGAGTGGTCCCGGCAACTATGGCTACACCTTC. The variable domain in full, completed from reference TRBV30 and TRBJ1-2, reads SQTIHQWPATLVQPVGSPLSLECTVEGTSNPNLYWYRQAAGRGLQLLFYSVGIGQISSEVPQNLSASRPQDRQFILSSKKLLLSDSGFYLCAWSGPGNYGYTFGSGTRLTVV.

The rearrangement uses TRBV7-2 and TRBJ2-6; 7 bases line up with TRBD1. Germline V gene sequence: CDR1 SGHTA, CDR2 FQGNSA. The junction had 9 bases not matched to a gene; V was cut back by 4 bases and J by 0 bases. The length of the CDR3 is 18 residues. CDR3 amino acids: CASSSIRTGRSGANVLTF. CDR3 sequence (DNA): TGTGCCAGCAGCTCGATCAGGACAGGTCGCTCTGGGGCCAACGTCCTGACTTTC.

V and J are TRBV29-1 and TRBJ2-4; 9 bases fit TRBD2. There are 16 residues in the CDR3. The V gene's germline CDR1 is SQVTM and CDR2 ANQGSEA. The V gene end was trimmed by 3 bases and the J gene end by 8 bases; junction bases not matched to a gene: 14. The CDR3 region is CSVDGGGLASWYIQYF. CDR3 sequence (DNA): TGCAGCGTTGATGGAGGGGGACTAGCCTCATGGTACATTCAGTACTTC.